These 23 T cell receptor beta chains came from one sample sequenced in a study of T cell responses to AZD1222 COVID-19 vaccine. Some clones are missing from TCRdb's copy, which holds only in-frame ones; the method was immunoSEQ multiplex PCR. The table includes about 79,000 clones, about 91% detected once. Sequences were derived from peripheral blood, sampled on day 0 of MenACWY control vaccination. Receptor source: an adult in good health.

The gene calls are TRBV19 and TRBJ2-3, with a weak D call TRBD1 (6 bases). V dropped 7 bases and J dropped 2 bases, with 13 bases sitting between them. The CDR3 length is 14 residues. The V gene's germline CDR1 is LNHDA and CDR2 SQIVND (reference sequence). The CDR3 DNA sequence: TGTGCCAGTACCCACAGGGTTAACACAGATACGCAGTATTTT. Its protein is CASTHRVNTDTQYF.

J is TRBJ2-1 and V is TRBV3-1 (or the pseudogene TRBV3-2); 9 positions agree with TRBD2. Per the germline V gene, CDR1 is LGHDT and CDR2 is YNNKEL (reference sequence). V trimming: 4 bases; J trimming: 0 bases; junction bases outside the gene matches: 1. The CDR3 runs 15 residues. In DNA, the CDR3 is TGTGCCAGCAGCCTTAGCGGGAGCTCCTACAATGAGCAGTTCTTC. Translated, it gives CASSLSGSSYNEQFF.

This chain uses TRBV7-6 with TRBJ2-1, with TRBD1 matching over 9 bases. This CDR3 has 15 residues. The trim removed 4 bases at V and 5 bases at J, leaving 6 bases unmatched. Per germline, CDR1 SGHVS and CDR2 FNYEAQ. CDR3 sequence reads: CASSSRTGVHNEQFF. The CDR3 DNA reads as TGTGCCAGCAGCTCACGGACAGGGGTACACAATGAGCAGTTCTTC.

There are a few counts of this clone. This sample also contains other DNA sequences that code for the same CDR3. The rearrangement links TRBV29-1 to TRBJ1-2; no clear D gene. The V gene lost 1 base and the J gene lost 0 bases, with 0 bases spanning the gap. The CDR3 runs 11 residues. Germline CDR1 and CDR2: SQVTM and ANQGSEA. CDR3 coding DNA: TGCAGCGTTGAAGCTAACTATGGCTACACCTTC. It codes for CSVEANYGYTF.

This rearrangement joins TRBV6-5 to TRBJ2-7, with TRBD2 matching over 8 bases. The length of the CDR3 is 15 residues. The trim removed 6 bases at V and 6 bases at J, leaving 13 bases unmatched. Germline CDR1 is MNHEY and CDR2 is SVGAGI. The CDR3 DNA is TGTGCCAGCAGCCAGAACAGCGGGAGCTGGGGCGAGCAGTACTTC. It specifies CASSQNSGSWGEQYF.

This clone has more than one count but fewer than ten. The chain uses TRBV9 and TRBJ2-2, with 9 bases aligning to TRBD1. From germline, CDR1 is SGDLS and CDR2 YYNGEE. CDR3 length: 17 residues. Trimming removed 4 bases from V and 7 bases from J; junction bases left unmatched: 14. The CDR3 DNA sequence: TGTGCCAGCAGCTTAACCCACGGGACAGGGTTTCTCGGGGAGCTGTTTTTT. Translating it yields CASSLTHGTGFLGELFF.

This clone was seen a handful of times. The gene calls are TRBV6-5 and TRBJ2-7; TRBD2 matches at 8 bases. Per germline, CDR1 MNHEY and CDR2 SVGAGI. The junction had 5 bases not matched to a gene; V was cut back by 10 bases and J by 0 bases. There are 13 residues in the CDR3. In nucleotides, the CDR3 is TGTGCCACACTAGCGGAGGACTCCTACGAGCAGTACTTC. This sequence encodes CATLAEDSYEQYF.

This clone was seen just once. The V gene is TRBV7-8, the J gene TRBJ2-4; D ambiguous. Germline CDR1 and CDR2: SGHVS and FQNEAQ. V lost 3 bases and J 0 bases, leaving 6 bases between the germline ends. CDR3 size: 14 residues. The CDR3 sequence is CASSLTIAKNIQYF. The CDR3 DNA sequence: TGTGCCAGCAGCTTGACAATAGCCAAAAACATTCAGTACTTC.

This rearrangement joins TRBV6-5 to TRBJ2-4, with 10 bases fitting TRBD1. CDR3 size: 16 residues. J gave up 9 bases and V 0 bases, and 8 bases lay outside the gene matches. CDR1 is MNHEY, CDR2 SVGAGI, per germline. In nucleotides, the CDR3 is TGTGCCAGCAGTTACTCGCACCGTGGACAGGGGGGCATTCAGTACTTC. Its translation is CASSYSHRGQGGIQYF.

CDR3 DNA: TGTGCCAGCAGCTTGCGCGGGACAGGGCCCTACGAGCAGTACTTC. Residues: CASSLRGTGPYEQYF. This chain links TRBV11-3 with TRBJ2-7; 9 bases map to TRBD1. Per germline, CDR1 SGHNT and CDR2 YENEEA. With V trimmed by 3 bases and J by 2 bases, 5 bases remained unmatched. This CDR3 has 15 amino acids.

The genes are TRBV10-3 and TRBJ2-3; 10 nucleotides match TRBD2. The CDR3 contains 18 residues. Trimming removed 3 bases from V and 3 bases from J; junction bases left unmatched: 12. Germline-derived CDR1 and CDR2 are ENHRY and SYGVKD. CDR3: CAISERLAGAVVTDTQYF. The DNA for the CDR3 is TGTGCCATCAGTGAACGGCTAGCGGGAGCCGTGGTAACAGATACGCAGTATTTT.

The rearrangement joins TRBV9 to TRBJ2-5; weak D call: TRBD2 (5 bases). Trimming pared 4 bases from V and 0 bases from J, leaving 13 bases between. CDR3 length: 15 amino acids. The germline V gene encodes CDR1 SGDLS and CDR2 YYNGEE. CDR3 protein: CASSPAPGYQETQYF. CDR3 bases: TGTGCCAGCAGCCCAGCCCCGGGGTACCAAGAGACCCAGTACTTC.

This clone was recorded once. The chain links TRBV19 to TRBJ1-1; maybe TRBD1 (5 bases). Trimming took off 3 bases at V and 0 bases at J, with 11 bases between the two ends. CDR3 length: 15 amino acids. Per the germline V gene, CDR1 is LNHDA and CDR2 is SQIVND (reference sequence). The CDR3 nucleotides read TGTGCCAGTAGTATGTTGGGGGAAATGAACACTGAAGCTTTCTTT. Translation: CASSMLGEMNTEAFF.

This clone was counted once. The gene calls are TRBV7-8 and TRBJ1-3; no definite D call. Germline V gene lookup returns CDR1 SGHVS and CDR2 FQNEAQ. The V end was cut by 5 bases, the J end by 0 bases, with 17 bases between. This CDR3 contains 17 residues. CDR3 region: CASSPQISVDSGNTIYF. For the CDR3, the DNA is TGTGCCAGCAGCCCCCAGATTAGCGTGGACTCTGGAAACACCATATATTTT.

The genes are TRBV11-2 and TRBJ2-7; D might be TRBD2 (5 bases). Trimming pared 5 bases from V and 2 bases from J, leaving 10 bases between. CDR3 size: 13 residues. The germline V gene encodes CDR1 SGHAT and CDR2 FQNNGV. DNA of the CDR3: TGTGCCAGCAGCCAAACTAGAGCCTACGAGCAGTACTTC. It codes for CASSQTRAYEQYF.

There are a few counts of this clone. The chain has TRBV9 and TRBJ1-4; 7 bases line up with TRBD1. The CDR3 is 15 amino acids. Looked up from germline, CDR1 is SGDLS and CDR2 is YYNGEE. V lost 3 bases, J lost 8 bases, and 10 bases stayed unmatched. The CDR3 here is CASSGSGTAGEKLFF. CDR3 nucleotide sequence: TGTGCCAGCAGCGGATCCGGGACAGCAGGGGAAAAACTGTTTTTT.

V usage is TRBV7-6 and J usage is TRBJ2-3, with D tentatively TRBD1 or TRBD2 (5 bases each). Germline loops: CDR1 SGHVS, CDR2 FNYEAQ. V was cut by 2 bases and J by 1 base, with 10 bases left in between. This CDR3 is built from 15 residues. CDR3 sequence reads: CASSLLTGRTDTQYF. The CDR3 coding sequence is TGTGCCAGCAGCTTACTTACGGGGCGCACAGATACGCAGTATTTT.

This clone was counted many times. This chain joins TRBV5-6 and TRBJ1-1, with unresolved D. Trimming shortened V by 2 bases and J by 0 bases, and 5 bases separated the two germline ends. The CDR3 loop spans 13 amino acids. Germline CDR1 is SGHDT and CDR2 is YYEEEE. The CDR3 protein is CASSFYLNTEAFF. CDR3 DNA: TGTGCCAGCAGCTTTTACTTGAACACTGAAGCTTTCTTT.

The chain has TRBV28 and TRBJ2-1; perhaps D is TRBD1 or TRBD2 (7 bases each). Germline values: CDR1 MDHEN, CDR2 SYDVKM. The CDR3 contains 15 residues. The V and J ends lost 3 bases and 7 bases respectively, with 16 bases between them. This chain's CDR3 is CASSLQGDYRNEQFF. The CDR3 DNA reads as TGTGCCAGCAGTTTGCAGGGGGACTACCGGAATGAGCAGTTCTTC.

The chain links TRBV18 to TRBJ1-1; D unclear. Germline CDR1 is KGHSH and CDR2 is LQKENI. The V and J ends lost 4 bases and 1 base respectively, with 4 bases between them. The CDR3 has 12 residues. The CDR3 region has the DNA TGTGCCAGCTCACTGAAGAACACTGAAGCTTTCTTT. It translates to CASSLKNTEAFF.

By share, this clone counts as medium-sized. The chain carries TRBV3-1 (or the pseudogene TRBV3-2) and TRBJ1-5, with no clear D. From germline, CDR1 is LGHDT and CDR2 YNNKEL (reference sequence). The germline V and J ends were trimmed by 3 bases and 12 bases, with 12 bases remaining between them. The CDR3 contains 12 residues. The CDR3 sequence: CASSHTAGIQHF. The CDR3 DNA sequence: TGTGCCAGCAGCCATACGGCTGGAATCCAGCATTTT.

The chain uses TRBV19 and TRBJ2-3; TRBD1 matches at 10 bases. This CDR3 contains 15 residues. V shed 6 bases and J 6 bases; nucleotides not matched to a gene: 9. Germline-derived CDR1 and CDR2 are LNHDA and SQIVND (reference sequence). CDR3 amino acids: CASRNGQGGGDTQYF. DNA of the CDR3: TGTGCCAGTAGAAACGGACAGGGGGGAGGGGATACGCAGTATTTT.

Of note for this clone: Other nucleotide sequences in the sample specify the same CDR3. The chain couples TRBV12-3 or TRBV12-4 to TRBJ1-4; D not resolved. The V and J ends lost 3 bases and 5 bases respectively, with 1 base between them. This CDR3 is 11 amino acids long. CDR3 DNA: TGTGCCAGCAGTTTGAATGAAAAACTGTTTTTT. Encoded protein: CASSLNEKLFF.